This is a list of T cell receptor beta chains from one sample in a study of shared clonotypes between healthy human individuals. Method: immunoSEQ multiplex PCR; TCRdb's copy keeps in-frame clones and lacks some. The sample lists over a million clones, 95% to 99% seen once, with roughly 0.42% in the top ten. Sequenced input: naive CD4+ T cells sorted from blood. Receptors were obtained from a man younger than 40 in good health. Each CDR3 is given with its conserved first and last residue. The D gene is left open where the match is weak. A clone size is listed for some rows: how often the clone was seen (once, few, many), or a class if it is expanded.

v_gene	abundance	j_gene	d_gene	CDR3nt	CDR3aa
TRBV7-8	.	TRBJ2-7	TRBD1	TGTGCCAGCAGCCGCAGACAGGGGGAGTACGAGCAGTACTTC	CASSRRQGEYEQYF
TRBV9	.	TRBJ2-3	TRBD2	TGTGCCAGCAGCGTTATCAAGCGGGAGTGGCGGCTCTTT	CASSVIKREWRLF
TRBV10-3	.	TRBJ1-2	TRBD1	TGTGCCATCAGTCCGCAGGGGGAGAGTGGCTACACCTTC	CAISPQGESGYTF
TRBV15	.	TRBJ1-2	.	TGTGCCACCAGCAGAGGCCCAGGCAATGGCTACACCTTC	CATSRGPGNGYTF
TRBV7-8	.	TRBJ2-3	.	TGTGCCAGCGGGACTGGGTATACAGATACGCAGTATTTT	CASGTGYTDTQYF
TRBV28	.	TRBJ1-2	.	TGTGCCAGCAGTCAAAGCGGGGGGTACTATGGCTACACCTTC	CASSQSGGYYGYTF
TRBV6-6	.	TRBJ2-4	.	TGTGCCAGCAGTTACTCTGGGGGAGCCAAAAACATTCAGTACTTC	CASSYSGGAKNIQYF
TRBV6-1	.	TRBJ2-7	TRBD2	TGTGCCAGCAGAGCTGGGACTAGCGATATCTACGAGCAGTACTTC	CASRAGTSDIYEQYF
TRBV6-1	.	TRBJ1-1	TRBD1	TGTGCCAGCGACAGGGCCACTGAAGCTTTCTTT	CASDRATEAFF
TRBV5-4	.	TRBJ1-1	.	TGTGCCAGCAGCTTGGCCCGGAGCTTGAACACTGAAGCTTTCTTT	CASSLARSLNTEAFF
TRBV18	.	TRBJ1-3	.	TGTGCCAGCTCACAGGGGCTGGGAAACACCATATATTTT	CASSQGLGNTIYF
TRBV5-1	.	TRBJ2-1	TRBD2	TGCGCCAGCAGCTTGAAACTTAATCCGGGACTAGCTTCCTACAATGAGCAGTTCTTC	CASSLKLNPGLASYNEQFF
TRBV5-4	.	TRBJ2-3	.	TGTGCCAGCAGCTTGGATCCCGCGAACACAGATACGCAGTATTTT	CASSLDPANTDTQYF
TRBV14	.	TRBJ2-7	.	TGTGCCAGCAGCCAAGATCGCCACTCCATCTACGAGCAGTACTTC	CASSQDRHSIYEQYF
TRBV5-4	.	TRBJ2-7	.	TGTGCCAGCAGCCCCCCAGGGGCGGGACCACGGGGATTATACTACGAGCAGTACTTC	CASSPPGAGPRGLYYEQYF
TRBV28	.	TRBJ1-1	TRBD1	TGTGCCAGCAGCTCCGTCCCGGGACAGGGAAGAGCTTTCTTT	CASSSVPGQGRAFF
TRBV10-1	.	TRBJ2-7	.	TGCGCCAGCAGTGACACTCCCGTACAGGGAGGCAACGAGCAGTACTTC	CASSDTPVQGGNEQYF
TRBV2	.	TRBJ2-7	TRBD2	TGTGCCAGCAGTGACCCTAGCGGGAAGACCTACGAGCAGTACTTC	CASSDPSGKTYEQYF
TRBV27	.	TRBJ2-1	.	TGTGCCAGCAGTTCGCTTTACAATGAGCAGTTCTTC	CASSSLYNEQFF
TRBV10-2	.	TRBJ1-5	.	TGCGCCAGCAGTGAAGGGATTCAGCCCCAGCATTTT	CASSEGIQPQHF
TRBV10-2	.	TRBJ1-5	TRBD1	TGCGCCAGCAGTGAGTCCTGGGACAGGGACAATCAGCCCCAGCATTTT	CASSESWDRDNQPQHF
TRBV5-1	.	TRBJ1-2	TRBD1	TGCGCCAGCAGCCCAGGGGGCTACTATGGCTACACCTTC	CASSPGGYYGYTF
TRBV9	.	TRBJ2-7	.	TGTGCCAGCAGCGTAGTCTCGGGCTCCTACGAGCAGTACTTC	CASSVVSGSYEQYF
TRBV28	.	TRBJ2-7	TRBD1	TGTGCCAGCAGTTCAGGACAGGGACCCTACGAGCAGTACTTC	CASSSGQGPYEQYF
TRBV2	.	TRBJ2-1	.	TGTGCCAGCAGTACGTCCTTGGAGCAGTTCTTC	CASSTSLEQFF
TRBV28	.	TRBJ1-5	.	TGTGCCAGCAGCACTGTGGGACAGCCCCAGCATTTT	CASSTVGQPQHF
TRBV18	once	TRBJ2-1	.	TGTGCCAGCTCACCAATCACGGGCGACAATGAGCAGTTCTTC	CASSPITGDNEQFF
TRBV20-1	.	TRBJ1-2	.	TGCAGTGCTAGAAACAGATATGGCTACACCTTC	CSARNRYGYTF
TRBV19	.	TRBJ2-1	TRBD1	TGTGCCAGTGTGCTCCGGACAGGGCTAGACAATGAGCAGTTCTTC	CASVLRTGLDNEQFF
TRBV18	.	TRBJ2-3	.	TGTGCCAGCTCACCCGCTACAGATACGCAGTATTTT	CASSPATDTQYF
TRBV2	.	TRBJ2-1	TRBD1	TGTGCCAGTGAAACAGGGGGCCTGAGCTCCTACAATGAGCAGTTCTTC	CASETGGLSSYNEQFF